The TCR beta chain under discussion was sequenced for a study of blood T cells in healthy people across ages. This clonotype was counted a few times. The antigen remains undetermined. Findings of the study overall: Aged donors had fewer naive CD4+ cells and lower diversity than long-lived donors.

A second PCR, run for 7 to 11 cycles, used a sample-barcoded 5' primer plus a J-beta primer mix. TCRdb passed the 5' RACE reads through MiXCR, listing each CDR3 protein once. This table has roughly 1.6 million distinct CDR3 sequences, around 35% appearing once. CDR3 size: 14 residues. CDR1 MNHEY and CDR2 SVGEGT come from the germline V gene. Trimming took 6 bases from V and 4 from J, leaving 13 bases between them. Each sample used at least 6.5 million PBMCs. This clonotype was sampled from a woman between 25 and 40 years old in good health. The V gene is TRBV6-2 or TRBV6-3, the J gene TRBJ1-5, with D unresolved. Sequences were obtained from blood. CDR3 coding DNA: TGTGCCAGCAGCCCCACAACGGAAAATCAGCCCCAGCATTTT. This translates into CASSPTTENQPQHF.